A selection of T cell receptor beta chains follows, all from one sample in a study of identical twins. TCRdb reprocessed the 5' RACE reads via MiXCR and lists one record per CDR3 protein. The table shows 450,000 or so distinct CDR3 sequences, with less than 20% occurring only once. The source material was naive T cells sorted from blood. Receptor source: a man aged 50 to 60 in good health. CDR3s include the opening cysteine and the closing phenylalanine or tryptophan. A D gene is named only where the DNA matches it firmly. The size entry is marked missing in some rows and otherwise reads once, few, many or a size class.

TRBV12-3/TRBV12-4	TRBJ2-3	-	many	TGTGCCAGCAGGATGATGAGCACAGATACGCAGTATTTT	CASRMMSTDTQYF
TRBV6-1	TRBJ2-7	-	-	TGTGCCAGCATCGGCCTGAGGGTCTGCGAGCAGTACTTC	CASIGLRVCEQYF
TRBV12-3/TRBV12-4	TRBJ2-7	-	-	TGTGCCAGCAGAAAGGACAGCACCTACGAGCAGTACTTC	CASRKDSTYEQYF
TRBV5-1	TRBJ2-3	-	few	TGCGCCAGCAGCAACGGGGCCAACCAGGATACGCAGTATTTT	CASSNGANQDTQYF
TRBV4-2	TRBJ2-3	TRBD1	-	TGTGCCAGCAGCCAAGACCGCAGGGGGGATACGCAGTATTTT	CASSQDRRGDTQYF
TRBV7-2	TRBJ2-1	TRBD2	-	TGTGCCAGCACCCCGGGACTAGCGGGAGGACGGGAGCAGTTCTTC	CASTPGLAGGREQFF
TRBV11-2	TRBJ2-2	-	-	TGTGCCAGCAGCGCGTGGACGGCAGACACCGGGGAGCTGTTTTTT	CASSAWTADTGELFF
TRBV4-2	TRBJ2-3	TRBD2	few	TGTGCCAGCAGCCAACGAGGGCTAGCGGCCACAGATACGCAGTATTTT	CASSQRGLAATDTQYF
TRBV12-3/TRBV12-4	TRBJ2-7	-	-	TGTGCCAGCAGCTTGGACGGCCAGACCTACGAGCAGTACTTC	CASSLDGQTYEQYF
TRBV5-1	TRBJ1-1	TRBD1	-	TGCGCCAGCAGCTCACCTGACAGGGGCGAAACTGAAGCTTTCTTT	CASSSPDRGETEAFF
TRBV7-9	TRBJ1-1	TRBD1	-	TGTGCCAGCAGCTCCAGACAGGGGACCATCATGAACACTGAAGCTTTCTTT	CASSSRQGTIMNTEAFF
TRBV5-1	TRBJ2-1	TRBD2	few	TGCGCCAGCAGTGGGACTAGCGGGAGCCACAATGAGCAGTTCTTC	CASSGTSGSHNEQFF
TRBV20-1	TRBJ1-5	-	few	TGCAGTGCGGGCCCTGTGGGGACGGGCAATCAGCCCCAGCATTTT	CSAGPVGTGNQPQHF
TRBV20-1	TRBJ1-1	-	many	TGCAGCGGGGACGGGCAGGGCCGTGAAGCTTTCTTT	CSGDGQGREAFF
TRBV7-8	TRBJ2-1	-	few	TGTGCCAGCAGCTTAGTGCAGCTAGCAGGTTACAATGAGCAGTTCTTC	CASSLVQLAGYNEQFF
TRBV5-1	TRBJ2-7	TRBD1	few	TGCGCCAGCAAGGACGGACAGGGGTTCTACGAGCAGTACTTC	CASKDGQGFYEQYF
TRBV27	TRBJ2-1	-	few	TGTGCCAGCAGTTTAGAAAATACAGCTCGAGCGTACAATGAGCAGTTCTTC	CASSLENTARAYNEQFF
TRBV5-1	TRBJ2-7	TRBD2	many	TGCGCCAGCAGCGGGGGACTAGCGGAAAACTACGAGCAGTACTTC	CASSGGLAENYEQYF
TRBV9	TRBJ2-3	-	-	TGTGCCAGCAGCGTTGGCGGGGTTTTCACAGATACGCAGTATTTT	CASSVGGVFTDTQYF
TRBV2	TRBJ2-1	TRBD2	-	TGTGCCAGCAGATCAGCGGGAGGTCTTAGTGAGCAGTTCTTC	CASRSAGGLSEQFF
TRBV12-3/TRBV12-4	TRBJ2-7	-	many	TGTGCCAGCAGTTTAGGAGCGACCGAACGCTACGAGCAGTACTTC	CASSLGATERYEQYF
TRBV28	TRBJ2-4	-	-	TGTGCCAGCAGTTCCACGAGATCAGGGGAAGCCAAAAACATTCAGTACTTC	CASSSTRSGEAKNIQYF
TRBV10-3	TRBJ2-7	-	-	TGTGCCATCAGTGCCCAGCCGCGGTCTTCCTACGAGCAGTACTTC	CAISAQPRSSYEQYF
TRBV20-1	TRBJ1-6	-	-	TGCAGTGCACGTCGGGACTCCTCTCCCCATAATTCACCCCTCCACTTT	CSARRDSSPHNSPLHF
TRBV28	TRBJ2-7	-	few	TGTGCCAGCAGTTCTCGGGTAGGGTTCTACGAGCAGTACTTC	CASSSRVGFYEQYF
TRBV20-1	TRBJ2-1	-	many	TGCAGTGCTGGGGGGATGGGGTACAATGAGCAGTTCTTC	CSAGGMGYNEQFF
TRBV12-3/TRBV12-4	TRBJ1-2	-	-	TGTGCCAGCAGCTCGGACAGCCGCGGCTACACCTTC	CASSSDSRGYTF
TRBV15	TRBJ2-3	TRBD1	once	TGTGCCACCAGCGGACAGGGTCTGGGCACAGATACGCAGTATTTT	CATSGQGLGTDTQYF
TRBV11-2	TRBJ2-1	-	many	TGTGCCAGCAGCCAAAGCCCCGGTCCCTGGTTCTTC	CASSQSPGPWFF
TRBV4-3	TRBJ2-5	TRBD1	-	TGCGCCAGCAGCCAAGAGGGACAGTACCAAGAGACCCAGTACTTC	CASSQEGQYQETQYF
TRBV6-1	TRBJ1-1	-	-	TGTGCCAGCAGTGATCTAGGTTTCGGGACTGAAGCTTTCTTT	CASSDLGFGTEAFF
TRBV11-2	TRBJ2-7	TRBD2	few	TGTGCCAGCAGCCTATCTGCGGGGGTCTACGAGCAGTACTTC	CASSLSAGVYEQYF
TRBV30	TRBJ2-3	-	many	TGTGCCTGGAGCTCTCTTAGCACAGATACGCAGTATTTT	CAWSSLSTDTQYF
TRBV28	TRBJ2-7	-	many	TGTGCCAGCACGACCACCTACGAGCAGTACTTC	CASTTTYEQYF
TRBV4-2	TRBJ1-1	-	-	TGTGCCAGCAGCCGGAATGAGGATCGGGTCGGGGGAGCTTTCTTT	CASSRNEDRVGGAFF